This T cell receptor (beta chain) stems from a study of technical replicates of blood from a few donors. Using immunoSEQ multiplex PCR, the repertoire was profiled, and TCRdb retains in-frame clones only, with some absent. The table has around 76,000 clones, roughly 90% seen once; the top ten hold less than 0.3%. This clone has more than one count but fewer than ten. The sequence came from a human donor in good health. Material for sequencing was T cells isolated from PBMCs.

In nucleotides, the CDR3 is TGTGCCAGTAGTCCTGGGCTTGGGACAGGGTATAGGTCACCCCTCCACTTT. Translating gives CASSPGLGTGYRSPLHF. The chain is built from TRBV19 and TRBJ1-6, with 9 nucleotides matching TRBD1. Germline values: CDR1 LNHDA, CDR2 SQIVND (reference sequence). The CDR3 loop spans 17 amino acids. Germline trimming cut 5 bases from V and 10 bases from J; bases unmatched to any gene: 15.